These 22 T cell receptor beta chains were all obtained from the same sample, sequenced in a study of beta chain features in type 1 diabetes. The antigens these receptors bind are not known. Expressed TCRB transcripts were sequenced because the isolated RNA had all been reverse transcribed beforehand. Produced via immunoSEQ multiplex PCR; TCRdb's table is partial and in-frame only. The sample holds roughly 350,000 clones, about 10% seen once. Study-level findings and limits: People with Type 1 diabetes carried modestly yet significantly shorter TCRB CDR3s in all four CD4+ subsets.

The sample comprised central memory CD4+ T cells from blood. These receptors were obtained from a man aged 25-45 years with type 1 diabetes.

At least ten counts were recorded for this clone. The rearrangement links TRBV4-2 to TRBJ1-1; D is unclear. V was clipped by 0 bases and J by 4 bases, with 9 bases between them. CDR1 and CDR2 from the germline V gene are LGHNA and YNFKEQ. This CDR3 comprises 14 residues. As DNA, the CDR3 is TGTGCCAGCAGCCAAGATAGGCGAGGCACTGAAGCTTTCTTT. Encoded protein: CASSQDRRGTEAFF.

In its sample, this clone was seen many times. This rearrangement joins TRBV7-9 to TRBJ2-5; TRBD2 is a possible D gene (6 bases). The CDR3 runs 14 residues. Germline loops: CDR1 SEHNR, CDR2 FQNEAQ (reference sequence). The V and J ends lost 5 bases and 5 bases respectively, with 15 bases between them. This CDR3 is CASSTTGVGETQYF. The CDR3, as DNA: TGTGCCAGCAGCACAACGGGAGTGGGTGAGACCCAGTACTTC.

This clone was counted between two and nine times. The V call is TRBV6-6, the J call TRBJ2-3, with D perhaps TRBD1 or TRBD2 (5 bases each). The CDR3 spans 16 residues. Germline V gene lookup returns CDR1 MNHNY and CDR2 SVGAGI (reference sequence). Trimming took off 1 base at V and 2 bases at J, with 13 bases between the two ends. The CDR3 loop reads CASSYLRGVFTDTQYF. CDR3 sequence (DNA): TGTGCCAGCAGTTACTTAAGGGGAGTCTTCACAGATACGCAGTATTTT.

This chain joins TRBV5-8 and TRBJ2-7; D is ambiguous. CDR3 length: 11 amino acids. Between the trimmed V and J ends, which lost 4 bases and 9 bases, there was a span of 11 bases. Germline V gene lookup returns CDR1 SGHTS and CDR2 YDEGEE. The CDR3: CASSPSRVQYF. The CDR3, as DNA: TGTGCCAGCAGCCCCTCCCGGGTGCAGTACTTC.

Many counts were recorded for this clone. The rearrangement links TRBV4-2 to TRBJ2-3, with D perhaps matching TRBD2 (5 bases). The germline V gene encodes CDR1 LGHNA and CDR2 YNFKEQ. V lost 1 base and J lost 5, with 10 bases in between. The CDR3 is 14 residues long. Here the CDR3 reads CASSQGWAGDTQYF. For the CDR3, the DNA is TGTGCCAGCAGCCAAGGTTGGGCGGGAGATACGCAGTATTTT.

The chain recombines TRBV5-1 with TRBJ2-3, with D unresolved. Per the germline V gene, CDR1 is SGHRS and CDR2 is YFSETQ. The V gene lost 0 bases and the J gene lost 6 bases, with 8 bases spanning the gap. The length of the CDR3 is 13 residues. CDR3 DNA: TGCGCCAGCAGCTTGGAAGGGCTGGATACGCAGTATTTT. Protein: CASSLEGLDTQYF.

A few counts support this clone. The junction and the germline gene differ at one end; a read error may be behind it. The CDR3 reads CASSLHAGDTRELFF. CDR3 bases: TGTGCCAGCTCACTTCACGCAGGGGACACCAGGGAGCTGTTTTTT. The chain couples TRBV18 to TRBJ2-2, with a possible D match to TRBD1 (6 bases). The CDR3 has 15 residues. From germline, CDR1 is KGHSH and CDR2 LQKENI.

This chain joins TRBV7-9 and TRBJ2-1; 11 bases match TRBD1. The CDR3 length is 14 residues. V lost 4 bases, J lost 6 bases, and 2 bases stayed unmatched. Germline-derived CDR1 and CDR2 are SEHNR and FQNEAQ (reference sequence). This chain's CDR3 is CASSSGQGGNEQFF. The CDR3 DNA follows: TGTGCCAGCAGCTCGGGACAGGGGGGCAATGAGCAGTTCTTC.

V gene TRBV25-1 combines with J gene TRBJ1-1; perhaps TRBD1 as D (5 bases). Trimming pared 7 bases from V and 2 bases from J, leaving 14 bases between. This CDR3 region has 14 residues. The germline CDR1 and CDR2 sequences are MGHDK and SYGVNS. CDR3 loop: CASTGRGRNTEAFF. CDR3 coding DNA: TGTGCCAGCACAGGGAGAGGGAGAAACACTGAAGCTTTCTTT.

This clone appeared many times. V gene TRBV18 combines with J gene TRBJ2-3; D remains ambiguous. Looked up from germline, CDR1 is KGHSH and CDR2 is LQKENI. The CDR3 is 12 amino acids. V was trimmed by 2 bases and J by 6 bases, leaving 6 bases between them. The CDR3 region is CASSPERDTQYF. CDR3 in DNA: TGTGCCAGCTCACCAGAGAGGGATACGCAGTATTTT.

This clone has more than one count but fewer than ten. The chain is built from TRBV11-2 and TRBJ2-2, with 12 bases lining up with TRBD2. Trimming at V came to 5 bases and at J to 4 bases, leaving 8 bases not matched to a gene. This CDR3 has 17 amino acids. CDR1 is SGHAT, CDR2 FQNNGV, per germline. CDR3: CASSQGGLAGLTGELFF. For the CDR3, the DNA is TGTGCCAGCAGCCAAGGAGGACTAGCGGGACTCACCGGGGAGCTGTTTTTT.

The table lists this clone with a few counts. This chain links TRBV7-2 with TRBJ2-1; 8 bases are a match to TRBD2. There are 17 residues in the CDR3. Germline CDR1 is SGHTA and CDR2 is FQGNSA. V lost 1 base, J lost 0 bases, and 5 bases stayed unmatched. CDR3 coding DNA: TGTGCCAGCAGCTTAGATAAGCGGGAGCGCTCCTACAATGAGCAGTTCTTC. This gives the protein CASSLDKRERSYNEQFF.

The chain carries TRBV27 and TRBJ1-1; D not certain. The germline V and J ends were trimmed by 3 bases and 2 bases, with 10 bases remaining between them. This CDR3 is built from 14 residues. Germline loops: CDR1 MNHEY, CDR2 SMNVEV (reference sequence). The CDR3 nucleotides are TGTGCCAGCAGTTTCGTATTAGGTAACACTGAAGCTTTCTTT. It yields the protein CASSFVLGNTEAFF.

This clone has only a few counts. The J gene is TRBJ2-3, the V gene TRBV5-1; 8 bases agree with TRBD1. The germline gives CDR1 SGHRS, CDR2 YFSETQ. The CDR3 totals 15 residues. Trimming cost V 0 bases and J 2 bases; bases outside gene matches: 2. This CDR3 is CASSLVGQVTDTQYF. The CDR3 region has the DNA TGCGCCAGCAGCTTGGTGGGACAGGTCACAGATACGCAGTATTTT.

This rearrangement joins TRBV9 to TRBJ2-3, with D possibly being TRBD2 (6 bases). The CDR3 loop spans 14 amino acids. The ends were cut back, 4 bases at V and 4 bases at J, with 13 bases in the middle. CDR1 is SGDLS and CDR2 is YYNGEE in the germline V gene. This chain's CDR3 is CASSFRASADTQYF. In nucleotides, the CDR3 is TGTGCCAGCAGCTTCAGGGCTAGCGCAGATACGCAGTATTTT.

This chain joins TRBV15 and TRBJ1-1; D gene unclear. In germline, CDR1 is LNHNV, CDR2 YYDKDF (reference sequence). V lost 1 base to trimming and J lost 8 bases, with 11 bases between them. CDR3 length: 13 residues. CDR3 nucleotide sequence: TGTGCCACCAGCAGAGTTTATGGCACCGAAGCTTTCTTT. Amino acids: CATSRVYGTEAFF.

This clone came up many times. The chain uses TRBV7-2 and TRBJ2-1; D is ambiguous. The CDR3 has 12 residues. Looked up from germline, CDR1 is SGHTA and CDR2 is FQGNSA. V lost 5 bases and J 8 bases, leaving 10 bases between the germline ends. CDR3 coding DNA: TGTGCCAGCAGCCCCGCCCACGATGAGCAGTTCTTC. It is translated as CASSPAHDEQFF.

The rearrangement joins TRBV18 to TRBJ2-7; either TRBD1 or TRBD2 may supply D (6 bases each). The CDR3 covers 14 residues. Germline CDR1 and CDR2: KGHSH and LQKENI. The V gene lost 4 bases and the J gene lost 5 bases, with 15 bases spanning the gap. DNA for the CDR3: TGTGCCAGCTCACAGGCGGGAAGGGGGAACGAGCAGTACTTC. This encodes CASSQAGRGNEQYF.

There are many counts of this clone. CDR3 coding DNA: TGCAGCGCTTCGGCGGGGAGAGATACGCAGTATTTT. It specifies CSASAGRDTQYF. V gene TRBV29-1 combines with J gene TRBJ2-3, with D tentatively TRBD2 (6 bases). Germline lookup yields CDR1 SQVTM and CDR2 ANQGSEA. V was cut by 7 bases and J by 5 bases, with 13 bases left in between. CDR3 length: 12 amino acids.

This clone was seen repeatedly, ten times or more. This sequence joins TRBV9 and TRBJ2-3, with D possibly TRBD2 on 5 matching bases. V gave up 2 bases and J gave up 4 bases, with 8 bases separating them. The CDR3 consists of 13 residues. The germline V gene has CDR1 SGDLS and CDR2 YYNGEE. CDR3 nucleotide sequence: TGTGCCAGCAGCGTTACTAGTTCAGATACGCAGTATTTT. As protein: CASSVTSSDTQYF.

This clone was recorded a few times. The rearrangement uses TRBV4-3 and TRBJ1-1; tentatively, D is TRBD1 (5 bases). The germline V and J ends were trimmed by 4 bases and 6 bases, with 15 bases remaining between them. CDR1 LGHNA and CDR2 YSLEER come from the germline V gene. This CDR3 has 14 amino acids. This CDR3 reads CASSRPTGDSEAFF. In nucleotides, the CDR3 is TGCGCCAGCAGCCGACCAACGGGGGATTCTGAAGCTTTCTTT.

This clone was observed a few times. The sample carries other DNA sequences with the same CDR3. This chain joins TRBV28 and TRBJ1-5; the match to TRBD1 covers 8 bases. Unmatched junction bases numbered 1, after V lost 1 base and J lost 5 bases. Germline loops: CDR1 MDHEN, CDR2 SYDVKM. This CDR3 region has 14 residues. CDR3 bases: TGTGCCAGCAGTTTATCAGGGGGCGATCAGCCCCAGCATTTT. Amino acids: CASSLSGGDQPQHF.